This T cell receptor beta chain was found in a study of blood T cell repertoires in COVID-19. As for the study in general: Sample material is recorded as cDNA or gDNA derived from T cells, B-cell-depleted T cells, or PBMCs.

Assignment of participants to cohorts was predicated upon participant-reported clinical history. Here immunoSEQ multiplex PCR was the method, and the copy in TCRdb shows in-frame clones only, minus some. The sample yields some 170,000 clones, roughly 84% seen once. Germline V gives CDR1 MNHNS, CDR2 SASEGT. The CDR3 is 12 amino acids. The V end lost 1 base, the J end lost 7 bases, and 5 bases lay between the germline ends. Input material: PBMCs or T cells enriched from blood (not recorded which). The chain is built from TRBV6-1 and TRBJ1-5; D ambiguous. This TCR was recovered from a human donor with acute COVID-19. The donor label of this sample is uncertain. CDR3 coding DNA: TGTGCCAGCAGTGAAGGAGGCCAGCCCCAGCATTTT. This sequence encodes CASSEGGQPQHF.